Sequencing of this TCR beta chain was carried out in a study of T cell changes during pregnancy in multiple sclerosis. V was pared by 3 bases and J by 4 bases, with 8 bases between. This CDR3 spans 13 amino acids. The germline V gene has CDR1 PRHDT and CDR2 FYEKMQ (reference sequence). Sequenced by immunoSEQ multiplex PCR; TCRdb stores in-frame clones only, minus some. The top ten hold about 5.8% of the sample, which has some 70,000 clones, roughly nine tenths seen once. The genes are TRBV13 and TRBJ2-3; D is undetermined. The sequenced sample was CD8+ T cells from peripheral blood mononuclear cells, obtained before pregnancy. The TCR sequence derives from a female donor with multiple sclerosis, enrolled in a pregnancy study. In DNA form, the CDR3 reads TGTGCCAGCAGCTTTGTCCTCGCAGATACGCAGTATTTT. Amino acids: CASSFVLADTQYF.